These T cell receptor beta chains were read from a single sample in a study of T cells in Graves' hyperthyroidism and ophthalmopathy. Using its own MiXCR run on the multiplex PCR reads, TCRdb lists one record per CDR3 protein. The profile shows about 520,000 distinct CDR3 sequences, roughly 25% of them singletons. Sequenced sample: blood. These receptors were obtained from a woman aged 25 to 39 with Graves' ophthalmopathy. CDR3s include the opening cysteine and the closing phenylalanine or tryptophan. A D gene is named only where the DNA matches it firmly. Clone size appears in some rows only: once, few, many, or a class for an expanded clone.

cdr3_aa	cdr3_nt	j_call	clone_size	d_call	v_call
CASSLRDRLDF	TGTGCCAGTAGTCTCCGGGACAGGCTCGACTTC	TRBJ2-5	many	TRBD1	TRBV19
CASSLSGQSDSPLHF	TGTGCCAGCAGTTTATCCGGACAGAGTGATTCACCCCTCCACTTT	TRBJ1-6	-	-	TRBV27
CASSVLQGGQPQHF	TGTGCCAGCAGCGTTTTACAGGGGGGTCAGCCCCAGCATTTT	TRBJ1-5	few	TRBD1	TRBV7-2
CASSRAQTGYTEAFF	TGCGCCAGCAGCCGGGCCCAGACAGGGTACACTGAAGCTTTCTTT	TRBJ1-1	-	TRBD1	TRBV4-1
CASRSPRGEQYF	TGTGCCAGCAGATCCCCCCGTGGAGAGCAGTACTTC	TRBJ2-7	-	-	TRBV6-1
CASRKQRYQPQHF	TGTGCCAGCAGAAAGCAGAGATATCAGCCCCAGCATTTT	TRBJ1-5	many	-	TRBV28
CASSLARTGGSAGWKETQYF	TGTGCCAGCAGCTTAGCCCGGACAGGGGGCAGTGCGGGGTGGAAAGAGACCCAGTACTTC	TRBJ2-5	many	TRBD1	TRBV7-2
CASSLGRINTEAFF	TGCGCCAGCAGCTTGGGGCGTATTAACACTGAAGCTTTCTTT	TRBJ1-1	few	-	TRBV5-1
CSAKKTGVPYEQYF	TGCAGTGCTAAAAAAACAGGAGTCCCCTACGAGCAGTACTTC	TRBJ2-7	many	-	TRBV20-1
CSARDRDYGYTF	TGCAGCGCACGGGACAGGGACTATGGCTACACCTTC	TRBJ1-2	many	TRBD1	TRBV29-1
CASSVTFYRVDSYEQYF	TGCGCCAGCAGCGTAACTTTTTACAGGGTTGACTCCTACGAGCAGTACTTC	TRBJ2-7	-	-	TRBV5-1
CASSYLAREETQYF	TGTGCCAGCAGTTACCTCGCCCGAGAAGAGACCCAGTACTTC	TRBJ2-5	-	-	TRBV6-5
CASSYGDSSNQPQHF	TGTGCCAGCAGCTACGGGGACAGTAGCAATCAGCCCCAGCATTTT	TRBJ1-5	many	TRBD1	TRBV5-5
CASSYPTTNTEAFF	TGTGCCAGCAGTTACCCGACAACGAACACTGAAGCTTTCTTT	TRBJ1-1	many	-	TRBV6-5
CSVGGGLPPEQYF	TGCAGCGTTGGGGGCGGGCTACCGCCCGAGCAGTACTTC	TRBJ2-7	few	-	TRBV29-1
CASSLGGLSNQPQHF	TGTGCCAGCAGTTTGGGAGGGTTGAGCAATCAGCCCCAGCATTTT	TRBJ1-5	many	-	TRBV12-3/TRBV12-4
CATSRDGDYEQYF	TGTGCCACCAGCCGGGACGGAGACTACGAGCAGTACTTC	TRBJ2-7	many	-	TRBV24-1
CASSMPTSQGKANYGYTF	TGTGCCAGTAGTATGCCAACGTCGCAAGGGAAAGCTAACTATGGCTACACCTTC	TRBJ1-2	-	-	TRBV19
CASSLVPAGGPETQYF	TGTGCCAGCAGCTTAGTACCAGCGGGGGGGCCCGAGACCCAGTACTTC	TRBJ2-5	-	TRBD2	TRBV11-2
CAISRGQGLGEQYF	TGTGCCATCAGTCGCGGACAGGGTCTGGGGGAGCAGTACTTC	TRBJ2-7	many	TRBD1	TRBV10-3
CASGQSGELFF	TGTGCCAGCGGTCAGAGCGGGGAGCTGTTTTTT	TRBJ2-2	many	-	TRBV6-2/TRBV6-3
CASSLLGQNTGELFF	TGTGCCAGCAGCCTCCTGGGACAGAACACCGGGGAGCTGTTTTTT	TRBJ2-2	many	-	TRBV7-3
CASSLISGGDGYTF	TGTGCCAGCAGTTTAATCTCAGGTGGGGATGGCTACACCTTC	TRBJ1-2	many	-	TRBV28
CSARWGLDGYTF	TGCAGTGCTAGATGGGGGTTAGATGGCTACACCTTC	TRBJ1-2	many	-	TRBV20-1
CASSFTRNTEAFF	TGCGCCAGCAGCTTTACAAGGAACACTGAAGCTTTCTTT	TRBJ1-1	many	-	TRBV5-1
CASSTTSGGVKETQYF	TGCGCCAGCAGCACGACTAGCGGGGGGGTTAAAGAGACCCAGTACTTC	TRBJ2-5	few	TRBD2	TRBV5-1
CASSPGTGGSLITGELFF	TGCGCCAGCAGCCCTGGGACAGGGGGATCGTTGATCACCGGGGAGCTGTTTTTT	TRBJ2-2	many	TRBD1	TRBV5-1
CASSLQGSGANVLTF	TGTGCCAGCAGCCTACAGGGGTCTGGGGCCAACGTCCTGACTTTC	TRBJ2-6	many	TRBD1	TRBV11-2
CASSLWGDHSTEAFF	TGTGCCAGCAGTTTATGGGGGGATCACAGCACTGAAGCTTTCTTT	TRBJ1-1	few	-	TRBV28
CATSILQETQYF	TGTGCCACCAGCATCTTACAAGAGACCCAGTACTTC	TRBJ2-5	many	-	TRBV15
CASSEEGSYGYTF	TGTGCCAGCAGTGAAGAGGGAAGCTATGGCTACACCTTC	TRBJ1-2	many	-	TRBV6-1
CASSIRRGERGTEAFF	TGTGCCAGTAGTATACGCCGGGGGGAAAGAGGAACTGAAGCTTTCTTT	TRBJ1-1	many	-	TRBV19
CASSRTYMNTEAFF	TGTGCCAGCAGTAGGACATACATGAACACTGAAGCTTTCTTT	TRBJ1-1	many	-	TRBV2
CASSPTAYSLAEETQYF	TGTGCCAGCAGCCCCACGGCCTACTCACTAGCGGAAGAGACCCAGTACTTC	TRBJ2-5	many	TRBD2	TRBV2
CASRPDRGMYGYTF	TGTGCCAGCAGACCCGACAGGGGCATGTATGGCTACACCTTC	TRBJ1-2	-	TRBD1	TRBV6-1
CASVAQGGNEQYF	TGTGCCAGCGTAGCGCAGGGAGGCAACGAGCAGTACTTC	TRBJ2-7	many	-	TRBV6-1
CASSPRQGLGSGYTF	TGCGCCAGCAGCCCGCGACAGGGACTAGGGTCTGGCTACACCTTC	TRBJ1-2	-	TRBD1	TRBV4-1